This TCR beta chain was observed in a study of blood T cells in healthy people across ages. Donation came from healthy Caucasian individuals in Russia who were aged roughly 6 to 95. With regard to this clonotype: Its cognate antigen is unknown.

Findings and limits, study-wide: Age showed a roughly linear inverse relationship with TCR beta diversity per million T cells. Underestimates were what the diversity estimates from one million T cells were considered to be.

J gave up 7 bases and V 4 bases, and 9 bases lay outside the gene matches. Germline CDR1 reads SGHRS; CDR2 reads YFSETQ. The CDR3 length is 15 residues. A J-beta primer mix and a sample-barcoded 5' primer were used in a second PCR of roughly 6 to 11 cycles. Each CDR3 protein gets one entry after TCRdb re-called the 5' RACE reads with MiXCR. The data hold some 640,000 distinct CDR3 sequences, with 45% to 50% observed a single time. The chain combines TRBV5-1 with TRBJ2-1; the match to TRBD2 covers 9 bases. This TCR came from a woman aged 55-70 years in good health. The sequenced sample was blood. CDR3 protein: CASSEVAGDRNEQFF. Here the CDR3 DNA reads TGCGCCAGCAGCGAAGTAGCGGGAGATAGGAATGAGCAGTTCTTC.